The next 4 T cell receptor beta chains were all read from a single sample in a study of human T cells and chemical hapten exposure (dated by TCRdb to 2020 to 2022). The receptor library was made with RACE. Instrument used: NextSeq 500. The public reads were reanalyzed by TCRdb: fastp trimming at Q25, MiXCR alignment, in-frame beta chains only. Every distinct CDR3 protein forms one entry, paired with its most common genes and DNA. The sample includes 50,000 to 70,000 distinct CDR3 sequences, with around 12% observed a single time. The ten biggest clones cover 2% to 3% of the sample. What the time point label conveys for this sample: patch test 3, about 24 weeks after DPC sensitization. Interpreted using the paper, the treatment or condition label stands for: therapeutic diphenylcyclopropenone sensitization with weekly scalp DPC. Sequenced here: whole blood, sampled in connection with sensitization to the hapten diphenylcyclopropenone (DPC). All receptors derive from a man aged 30-40 years with alopecia areata. Some clones in this sample may be carry-over from other donors' samples.

The sample holds a few counts of this clonotype. This rearrangement joins TRBV20-1 to TRBJ2-3; a possible D gene is TRBD2 (6 bases). The CDR3 loop spans 12 amino acids. Germline V lookup: CDR1 DFQATT, CDR2 SNEGSKA (reference sequence). Deletions cut 2 bases from V and 6 bases from J, with 9 bases between. The DNA of the CDR3 is TGCAGTGCTAGACGGGCGGGGGATACGCAGTATTTT. Residues: CSARRAGDTQYF.

A note on this clonotype: A single base separates this from a much larger clone, so it may be a read error. The conserved final phenylalanine or tryptophan is absent from the CDR3, which likely points to a read error. The CDR3: CASTLWASGTDTQYS. CDR3 nucleotides: TGTGCCAGCACCCTGTGGGCTAGCGGGACGGATACGCAGTATTCT. The chain links TRBV27 to TRBJ2-3; the match to TRBD2 covers 9 bases. Germline values: CDR1 MNHEY, CDR2 SMNVEV (reference sequence). The CDR3 is made up of 15 amino acids. J lost 6 bases, V lost 7 bases, and 11 bases had no gene match.

V usage is TRBV6-2 or TRBV6-3 and J usage is TRBJ1-1; weak D call: TRBD1 (5 bases). Trimming pared 5 bases from V and 5 bases from J, leaving 15 bases between. Germline V CDR1 and CDR2: MNHEY, SVGEGT. The CDR3 has 14 amino acids. The CDR3 loop reads CASSTGRGGTEAFF. The CDR3 nucleotides are TGTGCCAGCAGTACGGGAAGGGGAGGGACTGAAGCTTTCTTT.

This clonotype was seen repeatedly, ten times or more. The chain links TRBV6-2 or TRBV6-3 to TRBJ2-7; the D is unclear. The CDR3 has 13 amino acids. The ends were cut back, 9 bases at V and 0 bases at J, with 12 bases in the middle. Germline values: CDR1 MNHEY, CDR2 SVGEGT. CDR3 in amino acids: CASQTFSSYEQYF. For the CDR3, the DNA is TGTGCCAGTCAGACTTTCAGCTCCTACGAGCAGTACTTC.